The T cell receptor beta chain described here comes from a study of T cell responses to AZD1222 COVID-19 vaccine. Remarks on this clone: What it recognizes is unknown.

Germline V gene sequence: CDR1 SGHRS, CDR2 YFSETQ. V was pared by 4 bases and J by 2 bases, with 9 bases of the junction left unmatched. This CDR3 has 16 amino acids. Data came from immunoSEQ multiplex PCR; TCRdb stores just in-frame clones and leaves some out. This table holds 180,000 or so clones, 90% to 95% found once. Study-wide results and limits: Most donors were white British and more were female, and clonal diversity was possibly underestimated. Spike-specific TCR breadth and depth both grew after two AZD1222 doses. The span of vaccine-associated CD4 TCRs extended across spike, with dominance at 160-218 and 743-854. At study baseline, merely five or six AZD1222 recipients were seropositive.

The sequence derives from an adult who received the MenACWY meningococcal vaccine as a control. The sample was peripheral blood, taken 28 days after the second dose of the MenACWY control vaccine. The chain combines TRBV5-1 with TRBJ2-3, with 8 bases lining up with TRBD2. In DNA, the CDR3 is TGCGCCAGCAGCCCGGCGGGGGGTCTACCCACAGATACGCAGTATTTT. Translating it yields CASSPAGGLPTDTQYF.